The next 19 T cell receptor beta chains were all read from a single sample in a study of T cells and Merkel cell carcinoma outcomes (dated by TCRdb to 2019 to 2021). Library prep was done by the immunoSEQ multiplex PCR assay. Entries here come from immuneACCESS through TCRdb and include only in-frame sequences with V and J called. Some clones fail to appear in such tables; in the studies checked, an unresolved V gene covers under half of the shortfall, and the cause of the remainder is unknown. This sample comprises 4,000 to 6,000 clones, about 85% of them detected only once. Together, the top ten hold about 5% of the sample. Sequenced material: tumor tissue from Merkel cell carcinoma. The source is a human donor with Merkel cell carcinoma.

To note about this clone: A junction end diverges from the germline sequence, so it may reflect a read error. The chain couples TRBV10-3 to TRBJ2-1, with D perhaps matching TRBD1 or TRBD2 (5 bases each). The CDR3 spans 13 residues. Germline CDR1 and CDR2: ENHRY and SYGVKD. The CDR3 is CAITEGPGNEQFF. The CDR3 coding sequence is TGTGCCATCACTGAGGGGCCGGGCAATGAGCAGTTCTTC.

The J gene is TRBJ1-3, the V gene TRBV6-5; D is undetermined. The CDR3 runs to 14 residues. Germline assignment: CDR1 MNHEY and CDR2 SVGAGI. Trimming removed 6 bases from V and 0 bases from J, with 9 bases in between. CDR3 DNA sequence: TGTGCCAGCAGACCGCAGGCCTCTGGAAACACCATATATTTT. Translation: CASRPQASGNTIYF.

J is TRBJ2-3 and V is TRBV5-1, with 7 bases matching TRBD2. Germline V gives CDR1 SGHRS, CDR2 YFSETQ. This CDR3 has 15 residues. After removal of 1 base from V and 1 base from J, the junction contained 3 bases not matched to a gene. CDR3 sequence (DNA): TGCGCCAGCAGCTTGTCCCGGGGGGGCACAGATACGCAGTATTTT. Protein product: CASSLSRGGTDTQYF.

The chain joins TRBV4-2 to TRBJ2-5, with D unclear. V dropped 0 bases and J dropped 0 bases, with 8 bases sitting between them. Germline V CDR1 and CDR2: LGHNA, YNFKEQ. The CDR3 is 15 amino acids. The CDR3 sequence is CASSQEGGHQETQYF. The DNA of the CDR3 is TGTGCCAGCAGCCAAGAGGGTGGACACCAAGAGACCCAGTACTTC.

The chain links TRBV28 to TRBJ1-4, with a tentative D call TRBD1 (5 bases). The V gene lost 3 bases and the J gene lost 8 bases, with 7 bases spanning the gap. Per the germline V gene, CDR1 is MDHEN and CDR2 is SYDVKM. The CDR3 loop spans 12 amino acids. CDR3 region: CASSFWGEKLFF. CDR3 DNA: TGTGCCAGCAGTTTCTGGGGGGAAAAACTGTTTTTT.

The V gene is TRBV23-1, the J gene TRBJ1-5, with 8 positions matching TRBD1. TRBV23-1 belongs to the ORF category, with a function that is uncertain. V dropped 7 bases and J dropped 4; count of bases not matched to a gene: 12. CDR3 length: 16 amino acids. CDR3 bases: TGCGCCAGCAAGGAGATTACAGGGGGTGTGAATCAGCCCCAGCATTTT. This sequence encodes CASKEITGGVNQPQHF.

As to this clone: The CDR3 does not end in the conserved phenylalanine or tryptophan, so this is likely a read error. The DNA is omitted, as the CDR3 cannot be located on it reliably, and the CDR3 follows TCRdb's listing. J is TRBJ2-7 and V is TRBV5-1; the table's D call TRBD2 went unverified against the DNA. The length of the CDR3 is 10 amino acids, counting both ends. Germline loops: CDR1 SGHRS, CDR2 YFSETQ. This CDR3 reads CASSLVGEDS.

The CDR3 protein is CASSLTRPGEAFF. CDR3 nucleotides: TGTGCCAGCAGCTTAACAAGGCCGGGGGAGGCTTTCTTT. V usage is TRBV7-3 and J usage is TRBJ1-1; TRBD1 is a possible D gene (5 bases). Trimming removed 0 bases at V and 11 bases at J, with 13 bases between. The CDR3 has 13 residues. The V gene's germline CDR1 is SGHTA and CDR2 FQGTGA.

V gene TRBV11-3 combines with J gene TRBJ2-7; no clear D. Germline CDR1 and CDR2: SGHNT and YENEEA. V lost 0 bases and J lost 1, with 10 bases in between. The CDR3 runs 15 residues. CDR3 sequence (DNA): TGTGCCAGCAGCTTAGATCAAGGGCCATCCTACGAGCAGTACTTC. Amino acids: CASSLDQGPSYEQYF.

Concerning this clone: One end of the junction is discordant with germline, which a read error may explain. This rearrangement joins TRBV5-4 to TRBJ2-1, with 10 nucleotides matching TRBD2. Germline V CDR1 and CDR2: SGHNT, YYREEE (reference sequence). The CDR3 is made up of 17 amino acids. CDR3 sequence (DNA): TGTGCCAGCAGCCCCCTAGCGGGAGCCCTCTCCTATAATGAGCAGTTCTTC. It encodes CASSPLAGALSYNEQFF.

The CDR3 DNA follows: TGTGCCAGCAGGCTGACAGGGGGCTCTTTGGAGGCTTTCTTT. Its translation is CASRLTGGSLEAFF. This rearrangement joins TRBV6-5 to TRBJ1-1; 10 bases match TRBD1. The CDR3 is 14 residues long. CDR1 MNHEY and CDR2 SVGAGI come from the germline V gene. V gave up 6 bases and J gave up 11 bases; unmatched junction bases: 12.

The chain joins TRBV7-2 to TRBJ2-2; the match to TRBD2 covers 8 bases. Germline V lookup: CDR1 SGHTA, CDR2 FQGNSA. The trim removed 2 bases at V and 4 bases at J, leaving 3 bases unmatched. The CDR3 consists of 15 residues. Here the CDR3 DNA reads TGTGCCAGCAGCTTAAAGCGGGGGCCCACCGGGGAGCTGTTTTTT. Translating gives CASSLKRGPTGELFF. Drawing the rest from reference TRBV7-2 and TRBJ2-2, the complete variable domain is GAGVSQSPSNKVTEKGKDVELRCDPISGHTALYWYRQSLGQGLEFLIYFQGNSAPDKSGLPSDRFSAERTGGSVSTLTIQRTQQEDSAVYLCASSLKRGPTGELFFGEGSRLTVL.

The chain employs TRBV27 and TRBJ2-4; D remains ambiguous. Trimming left V 6 bases short and J 8 bases short, with 17 bases between. The germline gives CDR1 MNHEY, CDR2 SMNVEV (reference sequence). CDR3 size: 14 residues. Here the CDR3 DNA reads TGTGCCAGCAGAACACAGAGCGAGGTGGACATTCAGTACTTC. Amino acid sequence: CASRTQSEVDIQYF.

The rearrangement links TRBV7-2 to TRBJ2-1, with 10 bases identical to TRBD2. This CDR3 contains 17 residues. Trimming cost V 5 bases and J 6 bases; bases outside gene matches: 13. CDR1 SGHTA and CDR2 FQGNSA come from the germline V gene. CDR3 bases: TGTGCCAGCAGCCAAAACCGACTAGCGGGTATGGGCAATGAGCAGTTCTTC. Translation gives CASSQNRLAGMGNEQFF.

This clone was recorded once. The chain combines TRBV20-1 with TRBJ1-1; no firm D call. The germline CDR1 and CDR2 sequences are DFQATT and SNEGSKA (reference sequence). The V end lost 3 bases, the J end lost 8 bases, and 10 bases lay between the germline ends. The CDR3 totals 11 residues. The CDR3 nucleotides are TGCAGTGCTAGGGAGAAATCCGAAGCTTTCTTT. This sequence encodes CSAREKSEAFF.

The chain recombines TRBV19 with TRBJ1-2; no definite D call. CDR3 size: 14 residues. V lost 5 bases and J 0 bases, leaving 10 bases between the germline ends. Per germline, CDR1 LNHDA and CDR2 SQIVND (reference sequence). CDR3 sequence: CASSPLGANYGYTF. In nucleotides, the CDR3 is TGTGCCAGTAGTCCTTTGGGTGCTAACTATGGCTACACCTTC. Supplemented by reference TRBV19 and TRBJ1-2, the full variable domain reads DGGITQSPKYLFRKEGQNVTLSCEQNLNHDAMYWYRQDPGQGLRLIYYSQIVNDFQKGDIAEGYSVSREKKESFPLTVTSAQKNPTAFYLCASSPLGANYGYTFGSGTRLTVV.

The chain recombines TRBV7-9 with TRBJ1-3, with a tentative D call TRBD1 (5 bases). Germline V gene sequence: CDR1 SEHNR, CDR2 FQNEAQ (reference sequence). Trimming shortened V by 2 bases and J by 0 bases, and 17 bases separated the two germline ends. This CDR3 is 18 amino acids long. The CDR3 sequence: CASSLTGERGTSGNTIYF. Written as DNA, the CDR3 is TGTGCCAGCAGCTTAACTGGGGAGAGAGGGACCTCTGGAAACACCATATATTTT.

The chain links TRBV4-1 to TRBJ2-3; D remains ambiguous. CDR3 length: 18 amino acids. The V end was cut by 0 bases, the J end by 0 bases, with 16 bases between. Germline values: CDR1 MGHRA, CDR2 YSYEKL. For the CDR3, the DNA is TGCGCCAGCAGCCAAGATACGAATCGCGGCGCTAGCACAGATACGCAGTATTTT. Residues: CASSQDTNRGASTDTQYF.

This clone appeared a few times. The same CDR3 is also encoded by other DNA sequences in this sample. This chain links TRBV14 with TRBJ1-2, with D uncertain. Germline CDR1 and CDR2: SGHDN and FVKESK. The CDR3 is made up of 16 amino acids. V lost 0 bases, J lost 2 bases, and 13 bases lay in between. CDR3 residues: CASSQDRGAANYGYTF. CDR3 sequence (DNA): TGTGCCAGCAGCCAAGATAGAGGAGCAGCAAACTATGGCTACACCTTC.